A single sample is the source of the 24 T cell receptor beta chains below, sequenced in a study of T cell responses to AZD1222 COVID-19 vaccine. The table came from immunoSEQ multiplex PCR; TCRdb's copy has only in-frame clones and leaves some out. The repertoire holds 140,000 to 150,000 clones, with roughly 90% as singletons. The sequencing here drew on peripheral blood, taken 28 days after the second AZD1222 dose. These receptors were taken from an adult who received the AZD1222 COVID-19 vaccine.

The chain carries TRBV6-4 and TRBJ2-7; tentative D call: TRBD1 (5 bases). Germline V gene lookup returns CDR1 MRHNA and CDR2 SNTAGT. The V end lost 7 bases, the J end lost 9 bases, and 22 bases lay between the germline ends. The CDR3 loop spans 14 amino acids. CDR3 DNA sequence: TGTGCCAGCACCCGGACACGCGAGATACGAGGGCAGTACTTC. Its translation is CASTRTREIRGQYF.

The J gene is TRBJ2-3, the V gene TRBV7-2; TRBD2 agrees at 10 bases. V lost 2 bases, J lost 6 bases, and 11 bases stayed unmatched. CDR1 SGHTA and CDR2 FQGNSA come from the germline V gene. There are 17 residues in the CDR3. CDR3 nucleotides: TGTGCCAGCAGCTTAACGGTAGCGGGAGGTGGGAGGGATACGCAGTATTTT. It specifies CASSLTVAGGGRDTQYF.

The count of this clone is one. V is TRBV3-1 (or the pseudogene TRBV3-2) and J is TRBJ1-4; D unresolved. V dropped 4 bases and J dropped 2 bases, with 11 bases sitting between them. Looked up from germline, CDR1 is LGHDT and CDR2 is YNNKEL (reference sequence). This CDR3 comprises 15 residues. CDR3 coding DNA: TGTGCCAGCAGCCCCAATGGGTGGACTAATGAAAAACTGTTTTTT. Translating gives CASSPNGWTNEKLFF.

This clone was detected once. The genes are TRBV3-1 (or the pseudogene TRBV3-2) and TRBJ1-2, with D unclear. Trimming took 0 bases from V and 6 from J, leaving 8 bases between them. The length of the CDR3 is 13 residues. Per the germline V gene, CDR1 is LGHDT and CDR2 is YNNKEL (reference sequence). In DNA form, the CDR3 reads TGTGCCAGCAGCCAAGAGCCAGAACATGGCTACACCTTC. It translates to CASSQEPEHGYTF.

The gene calls are TRBV9 and TRBJ1-2, with 10 bases lining up with TRBD1. Unmatched junction bases numbered 9, after V lost 0 bases and J lost 4 bases. The germline gives CDR1 SGDLS, CDR2 YYNGEE. The CDR3 contains 17 residues. The CDR3, as DNA: TGTGCCAGCAGCGTAGGAAGGGACAGGGGATATGGCTATGGCTACACCTTC. Translating it yields CASSVGRDRGYGYGYTF.

This sequence joins TRBV7-3 and TRBJ1-2, with D uncertain. CDR3 length: 13 residues. V lost 4 bases to trimming and J lost 3 bases, with 9 bases between them. The germline gives CDR1 SGHTA, CDR2 FQGTGA. Here the CDR3 DNA reads TGTGCCAGCAGCTCCCGGCTCGACTATGGCTACACCTTC. Translated: CASSSRLDYGYTF.

The rearrangement joins TRBV7-9 to TRBJ1-2; D possibly corresponds to TRBD1 (6 bases). The germline V gene encodes CDR1 SEHNR and CDR2 FQNEAQ (reference sequence). The V gene lost 3 bases and the J gene lost 5 bases, with 10 bases spanning the gap. There are 13 residues in the CDR3. DNA for the CDR3: TGTGCCAGCAGCTTTCGAGGGACATATGGCTACACCTTC. Translated, it gives CASSFRGTYGYTF.

V usage is TRBV24-1 and J usage is TRBJ2-3; 9 nucleotides line up with TRBD2. From germline, CDR1 is KGHDR and CDR2 SFDVKD. V gave up 9 bases and J gave up 4 bases; unmatched junction bases: 7. The CDR3 loop spans 14 amino acids. This CDR3 reads CATALTSGADTQYF. DNA of the CDR3: TGTGCCACCGCTCTGACTAGCGGTGCAGATACGCAGTATTTT.

The CDR3 sequence: CASSFGTGKSYNEQFF. CDR3 nucleotides: TGCGCCAGCAGCTTCGGGACAGGAAAGTCCTACAATGAGCAGTTCTTC. The rearrangement uses TRBV5-1 and TRBJ2-1, with 8 bases lining up with TRBD1. Germline V CDR1 and CDR2: SGHRS, YFSETQ. V lost 2 bases to trimming and J lost 1 base; unmatched junction nucleotides: 5. The CDR3 loop spans 16 amino acids. The full variable domain, its missing parts supplied by reference TRBV5-1 and TRBJ2-1, is KAGVTQTPRYLIKTRGQQVTLSCSPISGHRSVSWYQQTPGQGLQFLFEYFSETQRNKGNFPGRFSGRQFSNSRSEMNVSTLELGDSALYLCASSFGTGKSYNEQFFGPGTRLTVL.

The rearrangement joins TRBV2 to TRBJ1-1; D possibly corresponds to TRBD1 (6 bases). Germline V lookup: CDR1 SNHLY, CDR2 FYNNEI. Trimming cost V 7 bases and J 0 bases, with 9 bases left between them. The CDR3 runs to 13 residues. Here the CDR3 reads CASNQGLNTEAFF. The DNA for the CDR3 is TGTGCCAGCAATCAGGGGTTGAACACTGAAGCTTTCTTT. The variable domain in full, completed from reference TRBV2 and TRBJ1-1, reads EPEVTQTPSHQVTQMGQEVILRCVPISNHLYFYWYRQILGQKVEFLVSFYNNEISEKSEIFDDQFSVERPDGSNFTLKIRSTKLEDSAMYFCASNQGLNTEAFFGQGTRLTVV.

The chain couples TRBV28 to TRBJ1-5; TRBD1 aligns across 7 bases. CDR1 and CDR2 (germline): MDHEN, SYDVKM. The CDR3 totals 14 residues. Losses at the gene ends were 5 bases for V and 4 bases for J; bases not matched to a gene: 5. The CDR3: CASSMGQTNQPQHF. In nucleotides, the CDR3 is TGTGCCAGCAGTATGGGACAGACTAATCAGCCCCAGCATTTT.

The rearrangement joins TRBV19 to TRBJ2-1; 7 bases align to TRBD2. Germline V gene data show CDR1 as LNHDA and CDR2 as SQIVND (reference sequence). The CDR3 is 14 residues long. V lost 2 bases and J lost 5; bases outside the gene matches: 3. The CDR3 bases are TGTGCCAGTAGTATACTACTAGCGCACAATGAGCAGTTCTTC. As protein: CASSILLAHNEQFF.

The chain combines TRBV5-4 with TRBJ2-7, with 14 bases matching TRBD2. Trimming at V came to 4 bases and at J to 4 bases, leaving 10 bases not matched to a gene. The CDR3 spans 17 residues. Germline V gene data show CDR1 as SGHNT and CDR2 as YYREEE (reference sequence). In DNA, the CDR3 is TGTGCCAGCAGCCCCGGCGGACTAGCGGGAGGCTTATACGAGCAGTACTTC. Residues: CASSPGGLAGGLYEQYF.

This clone was observed a single time. This sequence joins TRBV11-2 and TRBJ2-1; D may be TRBD2 (6 bases). Trimming stripped 2 bases from V and 6 bases from J, with 14 bases between. Per germline, CDR1 SGHAT and CDR2 FQNNGV. This CDR3 region has 15 residues. In DNA, the CDR3 is TGTGCCAGCAGCTTAAACGGGAGAAGGAGCAATGAGCAGTTCTTC. It encodes CASSLNGRRSNEQFF.

The chain links TRBV13 to TRBJ1-5, with 10 bases aligning to TRBD1. The CDR3 loop spans 17 amino acids. Germline V CDR1 and CDR2: PRHDT, FYEKMQ (reference sequence). V was pared by 5 bases and J by 5 bases, with 12 bases of the junction left unmatched. The CDR3 DNA reads as TGTGCCAGCAGCCGAAATCGGGACAGGGGAGGCTATCAGCCCCAGCATTTT. Translating gives CASSRNRDRGGYQPQHF.

The chain links TRBV18 to TRBJ2-3, with 10 bases lining up with TRBD2. Trimming cost V 0 bases and J 4 bases; bases outside gene matches: 4. The CDR3 is 16 amino acids. Per the germline V gene, CDR1 is KGHSH and CDR2 is LQKENI. The CDR3 DNA follows: TGTGCCAGCTCACCACCCGGGACTAGCGTAGCAGATACGCAGTATTTT. This codes for CASSPPGTSVADTQYF. Complete variable domain (other parts from reference TRBV18 and TRBJ2-3): NAGVMQNPRHLVRRRGQEARLRCSPMKGHSHVYWYRQLPEEGLKFMVYLQKENIIDESGMPKERFSAEFPKEGPSILRIQQVVRGDSAAYFCASSPPGTSVADTQYFGPGTRLTVL.

CDR3: CASSPRTSGSTYEQYF. The CDR3 bases are TGTGCCAGCAGTCCTCGGACTAGCGGGAGCACCTACGAGCAGTACTTC. This sequence joins TRBV27 and TRBJ2-7, with 13 positions matching TRBD2. The CDR3 spans 16 residues. Germline-derived CDR1 and CDR2 are MNHEY and SMNVEV (reference sequence). The V and J ends lost 5 bases and 2 bases, in that order; junction bases with no gene match: 6.

This chain links TRBV7-2 with TRBJ2-3; D call uncertain. Germline V gene sequence: CDR1 SGHTA, CDR2 FQGNSA. Trimming pared 1 base from V and 2 bases from J, leaving 4 bases between. The CDR3 spans 13 residues. The CDR3 region has the DNA TGTGCCAGCAGCTTAGGAGACACAGATACGCAGTATTTT. Translated, it gives CASSLGDTDTQYF.

V usage is TRBV6-2 or TRBV6-3 and J usage is TRBJ1-1; no firm D call. V lost 0 bases to trimming and J lost 5 bases, with 7 bases between them. Germline CDR1 is MNHEY and CDR2 is SVGEGT. The CDR3 has 13 residues. CDR3 DNA sequence: TGTGCCAGCAGTTACTCCCAATTGACTGAAGCTTTCTTT. Its protein product is CASSYSQLTEAFF.

V usage is TRBV11-2 and J usage is TRBJ2-3; 13 bases map to TRBD2. Trimming at V came to 4 bases and at J to 3 bases, leaving 7 bases not matched to a gene. Germline V CDR1 and CDR2: SGHAT, FQNNGV. The CDR3 totals 17 residues. The CDR3 loop is CASSSGLAGVLTDTQYF. Written as DNA, the CDR3 is TGTGCCAGCAGCTCCGGACTAGCGGGAGTTTTGACAGATACGCAGTATTTT.

The rearrangement uses TRBV28 and TRBJ1-5, with D hard to call. The CDR3 sequence is 15 residues long. Germline V gene data show CDR1 as MDHEN and CDR2 as SYDVKM. V was trimmed by 6 bases and J by 0 bases, leaving 12 bases between them. CDR3 protein: CASSFRGYSNQPQHF. The CDR3 DNA is TGTGCCAGCAGCTTTCGGGGATATAGCAATCAGCCCCAGCATTTT.

This clone was counted once. The genes are TRBV5-1 and TRBJ2-7, with 12 bases lining up with TRBD2. Germline lookup yields CDR1 SGHRS and CDR2 YFSETQ. The CDR3 has 14 residues. V was clipped by 4 bases and J by 5 bases; unmatched bases: 4. Here the CDR3 DNA reads TGCGCCAGCAGCCCCCGGACTAGCGGGAACGAGCAGTACTTC. Its protein product is CASSPRTSGNEQYF.

This clone appeared a single time. The chain's CDR3 is CASSPGGGNQPQHF. The CDR3 nucleotides are TGTGCCAGCAGCCCGGGGGGCGGCAATCAGCCCCAGCATTTT. V and J are TRBV3-1 (or the pseudogene TRBV3-2) and TRBJ1-5, with D maybe TRBD1 (6 bases). Germline lookup yields CDR1 LGHDT and CDR2 YNNKEL (reference sequence). Trimming pared 4 bases from V and 2 bases from J, leaving 9 bases between. The CDR3 sequence is 14 residues long.

The gene calls are TRBV6-2 or TRBV6-3 and TRBJ2-1; 7 positions match TRBD2. CDR1 is MNHEY and CDR2 is SVGEGT in the germline V gene. V gave up 0 bases and J gave up 10 bases; unmatched junction bases: 6. The CDR3 is 14 residues long. CDR3 sequence (DNA): TGTGCCAGCAGTTACTCGTGGGAGGGAAGCGAGCAGTTCTTC. Amino acids: CASSYSWEGSEQFF.